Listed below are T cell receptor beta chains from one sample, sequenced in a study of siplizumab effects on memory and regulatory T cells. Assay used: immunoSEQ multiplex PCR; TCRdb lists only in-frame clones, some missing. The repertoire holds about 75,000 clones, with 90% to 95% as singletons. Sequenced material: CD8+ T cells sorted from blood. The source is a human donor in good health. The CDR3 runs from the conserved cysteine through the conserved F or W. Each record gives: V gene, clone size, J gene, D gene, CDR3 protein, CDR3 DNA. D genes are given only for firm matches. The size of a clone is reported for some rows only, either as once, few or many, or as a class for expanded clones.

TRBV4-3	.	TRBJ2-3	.	CASSQDLATSTDTQYF	TGCGCCAGCAGCCAAGATCTAGCCACGAGCACAGATACGCAGTATTTT
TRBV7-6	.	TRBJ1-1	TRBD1	CASSSDRVGLNTEAFF	TGTGCCAGCAGCTCAGACAGGGTCGGATTGAACACTGAAGCTTTCTTT
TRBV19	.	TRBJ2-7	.	CASSPGTQDYEQYF	TGTGCCAGTAGTCCCGGGACGCAGGACTACGAGCAGTACTTC
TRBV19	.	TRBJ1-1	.	CASSKLGNTEAFF	TGTGCCAGTAGTAAATTGGGGAACACTGAAGCTTTCTTT
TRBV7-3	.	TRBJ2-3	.	CASSFRGTDTQYF	TGTGCCAGCAGCTTTAGGGGCACAGATACGCAGTATTTT
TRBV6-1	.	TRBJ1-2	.	CASSEENDWGSGYTF	TGTGCCAGCAGTGAAGAAAACGATTGGGGGTCTGGCTACACCTTC
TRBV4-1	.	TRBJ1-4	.	CASSQVPSSGEKLFF	TGCGCCAGCAGCCAAGTCCCTTCATCAGGTGAAAAACTGTTTTTT
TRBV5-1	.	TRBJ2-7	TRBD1	CASSVRGSVSYEQYF	TGCGCCAGCAGCGTCAGGGGGTCTGTGTCCTACGAGCAGTACTTC
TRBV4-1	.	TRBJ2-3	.	CASSQVDMQYF	TGCGCCAGCAGCCAGGTAGATATGCAGTATTTT
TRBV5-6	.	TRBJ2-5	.	CASSLEYPRETQYF	TGTGCCAGCAGCTTGGAGTACCCTCGAGAGACCCAGTACTTC
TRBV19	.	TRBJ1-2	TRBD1	CACAAGTGRVGYTF	TGTGCCTGCGCGGCGGGGACAGGGAGGGTTGGCTACACCTTC
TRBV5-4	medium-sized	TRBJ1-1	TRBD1	CASSPGTGGEAFF	TGTGCCAGCAGCCCCGGGACAGGGGGCGAGGCTTTCTTT
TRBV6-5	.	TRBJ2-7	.	CASSYTGQYEQYF	TGTGCCAGCAGTTACACGGGGCAATACGAGCAGTACTTC
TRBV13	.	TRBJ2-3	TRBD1	CASGDRGDTQYF	TGTGCCAGCGGGGACAGGGGTGATACGCAGTATTTT
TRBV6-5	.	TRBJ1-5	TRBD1	CASRRTGGGQPQHF	TGTGCCAGCAGAAGGACAGGGGGCGGTCAGCCCCAGCATTTT
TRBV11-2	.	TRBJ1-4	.	CASSPNEKLFF	TGTGCCAGCAGCCCCAATGAAAAACTGTTTTTT
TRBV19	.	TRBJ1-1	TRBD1	CASSMTGGTEAFF	TGTGCCAGTAGTATGACAGGGGGCACTGAAGCTTTCTTT
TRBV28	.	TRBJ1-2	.	CASSPDNGGYTF	TGTGCCAGCAGTCCCGACAATGGGGGCTACACCTTC
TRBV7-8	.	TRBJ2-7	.	CASSGEGAFYGQYF	TGTGCCAGCAGTGGGGAGGGGGCGTTCTACGGGCAGTACTTC
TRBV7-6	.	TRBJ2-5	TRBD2	CASSTPGLATETQYF	TGTGCCAGCAGTACTCCGGGACTAGCGACAGAGACCCAGTACTTC
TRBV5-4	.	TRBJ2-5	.	CASSLTGPETQYF	TGTGCCAGCAGCCTGACAGGTCCGGAGACCCAGTACTTC
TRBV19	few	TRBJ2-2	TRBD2	CASTLASGGLGELFF	TGTGCCAGTACTCTGGCTAGCGGGGGGCTCGGGGAGCTGTTTTTT
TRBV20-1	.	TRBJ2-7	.	CSAKADWGQYF	TGCAGTGCTAAGGCAGATTGGGGGCAGTACTTC
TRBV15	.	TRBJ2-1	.	CATSRDMVRGPDGVEQFF	TGTGCCACCAGCAGAGACATGGTTCGGGGGCCCGACGGCGTTGAGCAGTTCTTC
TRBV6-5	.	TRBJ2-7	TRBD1	CATGQNYEQYF	TGTGCCACGGGACAGAACTACGAGCAGTACTTC
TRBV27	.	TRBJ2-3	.	CASSFGRGLPDTQYF	TGTGCCAGCAGTTTTGGAAGAGGTCTCCCGGATACGCAGTATTTT
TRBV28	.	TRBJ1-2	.	CASSLLSSQTGYGYTF	TGTGCCAGCAGTTTGCTCTCATCCCAAACGGGCTATGGCTACACCTTC
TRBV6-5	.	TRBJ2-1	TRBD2	CASTSPGLAWDEQFF	TGTGCCAGCACCTCTCCGGGACTAGCGTGGGATGAGCAGTTCTTC
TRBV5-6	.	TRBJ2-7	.	CASSLGDGTYEQYF	TGTGCCAGCAGCTTGGGGGACGGGACCTACGAGCAGTACTTC
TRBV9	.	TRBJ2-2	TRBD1	CASSVPQGDWTGELFF	TGTGCCAGCAGCGTCCCCCAGGGGGATTGGACCGGGGAGCTGTTTTTT
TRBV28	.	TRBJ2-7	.	CASSLLGEQYF	TGTGCCAGCAGTTTATTAGGCGAGCAGTACTTC
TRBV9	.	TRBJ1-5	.	CASSVGGNSNQPQHF	TGTGCCAGCAGCGTAGGGGGAAACAGCAATCAGCCCCAGCATTTT
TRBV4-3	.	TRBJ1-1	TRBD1	CASSHGTGLNTEAFF	TGCGCCAGCAGCCATGGGACAGGGTTGAACACTGAAGCTTTCTTT
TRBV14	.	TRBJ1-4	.	CASSHQGKDEKLFF	TGTGCCAGCAGCCACCAGGGGAAGGATGAAAAACTGTTTTTT
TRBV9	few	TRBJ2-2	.	CASKDNAGELFF	TGTGCCAGCAAAGACAATGCCGGGGAGCTGTTTTTT
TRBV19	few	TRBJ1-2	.	CASSKEGSYGYTF	TGTGCCAGTAGTAAGGAGGGGAGCTATGGCTACACCTTC
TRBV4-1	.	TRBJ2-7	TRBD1	CASSLGQSYEQYF	TGCGCCAGCAGCCTGGGACAGTCGTACGAGCAGTACTTC
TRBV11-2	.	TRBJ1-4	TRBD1	CASSSGDRGANEKLFF	TGTGCCAGCAGCTCAGGGGACAGGGGAGCTAATGAAAAACTGTTTTTT
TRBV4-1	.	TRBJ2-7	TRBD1	CASSQDGTGSLYEQYF	TGCGCCAGCAGCCAAGATGGGACAGGGAGTCTCTACGAGCAGTACTTC
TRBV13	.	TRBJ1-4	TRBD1	CASSQPGQGNEKLFF	TGTGCCAGCAGCCAGCCGGGACAGGGGAATGAAAAACTGTTTTTT
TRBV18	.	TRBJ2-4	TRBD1	CASSPPVGQGATKNIQYF	TGTGCCAGCTCACCTCCAGTCGGCCAGGGGGCGACCAAAAACATTCAGTACTTC
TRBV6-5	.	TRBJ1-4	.	CASSYFAGDEKLFF	TGTGCCAGCAGTTACTTCGCCGGGGATGAAAAACTGTTTTTT
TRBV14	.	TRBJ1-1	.	CASSPNTGINTEAFF	TGTGCCAGCAGCCCAAACACAGGGATCAACACTGAAGCTTTCTTT
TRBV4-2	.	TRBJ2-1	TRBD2	CASGISSGGGNEQFF	TGTGCCAGCGGGATTTCTAGCGGGGGGGGCAATGAGCAGTTCTTC
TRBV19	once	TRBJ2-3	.	CASSIDVGGAVTDTQYF	TGTGCCAGTAGTATAGATGTTGGCGGGGCAGTCACAGATACGCAGTATTTT
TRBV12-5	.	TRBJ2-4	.	CASVPLYGNIQYF	TGTGCTAGTGTCCCATTATACGGCAACATTCAGTACTTC
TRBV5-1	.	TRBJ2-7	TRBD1	CASSAGTGGPYEQYF	TGCGCCAGCTCCGCCGGGACAGGGGGTCCATACGAGCAGTACTTC
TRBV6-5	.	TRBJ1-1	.	CASSSPMGTEAFF	TGTGCCAGCAGCTCCCCGATGGGGACTGAAGCTTTCTTT
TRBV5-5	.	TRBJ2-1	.	CASSFSGNEQFF	TGTGCCAGCAGCTTCTCGGGAAATGAGCAGTTCTTC
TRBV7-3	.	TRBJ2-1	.	CASSRGVVHEQFF	TGTGCCAGCAGCAGGGGGGTAGTGCATGAGCAGTTCTTC
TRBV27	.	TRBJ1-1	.	CASSLTEQGSTEAFF	TGTGCCAGCAGTTTAACAGAGCAGGGCAGCACTGAAGCTTTCTTT
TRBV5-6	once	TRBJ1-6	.	CASSPQDSPLHF	TGTGCCAGCAGCCCCCAAGATTCACCCCTCCACTTT
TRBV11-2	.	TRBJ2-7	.	CASSFSSYYEQYF	TGTGCCAGCAGCTTTTCATCCTACTACGAGCAGTACTTC
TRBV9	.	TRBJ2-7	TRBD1	CASSIGPGQGYEQYF	TGTGCCAGCAGCATTGGCCCGGGACAGGGGTACGAGCAGTACTTC
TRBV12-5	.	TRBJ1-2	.	CASGPHITDGYTF	TGTGCTAGTGGACCTCATATCACGGATGGCTACACCTTC
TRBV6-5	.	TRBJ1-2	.	CASRDGDNYGYTF	TGTGCCAGCAGGGACGGTGATAACTATGGCTACACCTTC
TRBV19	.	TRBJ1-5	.	CASSIVGGSNQPQHF	TGTGCCAGTAGTATAGTCGGGGGTAGCAATCAGCCCCAGCATTTT
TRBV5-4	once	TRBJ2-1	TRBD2	CASSFRQGGDEQFF	TGTGCCAGCAGCTTCAGGCAGGGAGGGGATGAGCAGTTCTTC